Sequencing of this T cell receptor beta chain was carried out in a study of blood T cell repertoires in COVID-19. Sequencing was performed with immunoSEQ multiplex PCR; in TCRdb, only in-frame clones are kept and a portion is missing. The sample has a few hundred thousand clones; approximately 90% are singletons. The junction had 4 bases not matched to a gene; V was cut back by 8 bases and J by 1 base. There are 15 residues in the CDR3. Germline V lookup: CDR1 MNHEY, CDR2 SMNVEV (reference sequence). Seattle enrolled patients during active infection and tracked them longitudinally. This TCR was recovered from a man aged 50 to 59 with COVID-19, enrolled during active disease. This sequence joins TRBV27 and TRBJ2-1; TRBD2 matches at 11 bases. Sequencing was done on a sample of peripheral blood. The CDR3 is CASGASGGSYNEQFF. The CDR3 bases are TGTGCCAGCGGAGCTAGCGGGGGGTCCTACAATGAGCAGTTCTTC.